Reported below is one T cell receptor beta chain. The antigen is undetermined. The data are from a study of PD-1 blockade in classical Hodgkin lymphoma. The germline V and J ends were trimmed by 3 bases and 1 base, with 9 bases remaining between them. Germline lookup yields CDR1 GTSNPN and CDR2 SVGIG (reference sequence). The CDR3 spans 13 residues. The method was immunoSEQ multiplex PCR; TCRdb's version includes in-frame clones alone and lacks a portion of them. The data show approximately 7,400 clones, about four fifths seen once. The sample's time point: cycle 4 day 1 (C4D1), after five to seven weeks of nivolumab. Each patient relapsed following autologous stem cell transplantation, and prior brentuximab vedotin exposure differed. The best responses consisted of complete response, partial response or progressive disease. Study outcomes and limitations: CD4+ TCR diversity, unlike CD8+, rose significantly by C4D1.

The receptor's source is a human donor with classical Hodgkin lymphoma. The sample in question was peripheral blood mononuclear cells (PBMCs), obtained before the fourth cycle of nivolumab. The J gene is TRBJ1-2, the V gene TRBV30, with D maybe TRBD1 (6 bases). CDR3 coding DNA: TGTGCCTGGAGGGACAGAGGTAACTATGGCTACACCTTC. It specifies CAWRDRGNYGYTF.